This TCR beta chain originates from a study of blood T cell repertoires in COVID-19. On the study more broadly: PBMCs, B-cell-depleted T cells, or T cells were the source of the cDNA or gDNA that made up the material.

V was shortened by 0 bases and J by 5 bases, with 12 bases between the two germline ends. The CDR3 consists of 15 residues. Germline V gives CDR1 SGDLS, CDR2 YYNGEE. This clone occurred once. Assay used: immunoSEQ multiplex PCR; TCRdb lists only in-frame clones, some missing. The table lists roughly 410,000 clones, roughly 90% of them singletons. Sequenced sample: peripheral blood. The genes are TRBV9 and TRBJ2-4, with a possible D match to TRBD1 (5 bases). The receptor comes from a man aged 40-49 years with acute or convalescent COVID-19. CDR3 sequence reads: CASSVGGQGQNIQYF. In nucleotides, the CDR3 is TGTGCCAGCAGCGTAGGAGGTCAGGGTCAAAACATTCAGTACTTC.